The source of this T cell receptor (beta chain) is a study of T cells in Graves' hyperthyroidism and ophthalmopathy. On the study more broadly: Peripheral blood was obtained at initial diagnosis, preceding any treatment. Study conclusions and caveats: The model predicted ophthalmopathy a median 6.5 months before onset. Most thyroid clonotypes with frequency above 0.001 were detected in blood.

This CDR3 is built from 12 residues. V lost 1 base, J lost 7 bases, and 9 bases lay in between. Germline V gives CDR1 DFQATT, CDR2 SNEGSKA (reference sequence). This clonotype was picked up many times. Its antigen is not known. What was amplified from RNA transcripts were TCR beta CDR3 regions. An initial round of RT-PCR targeting the TCR CDR3 relied on the HTBI primer set. TCRdb redid the calling of the multiplex PCR reads with MiXCR, one entry per CDR3 protein. The sample contains some 270,000 distinct CDR3 sequences, roughly 15% of which appear only once. It was uncontrolled infection, other autoimmune disease, pregnancy or lactation that excluded patients.

This receptor was taken from a woman aged 25 to 39 with Graves' hyperthyroidism that later progressed to Graves' ophthalmopathy. This sequence joins TRBV20-1 and TRBJ2-3; the D is unclear. Input material: blood. The CDR3 reads CSARGRENTQYF. As DNA, the CDR3 is TGCAGTGCTAGAGGGAGAGAAAATACGCAGTATTTT.